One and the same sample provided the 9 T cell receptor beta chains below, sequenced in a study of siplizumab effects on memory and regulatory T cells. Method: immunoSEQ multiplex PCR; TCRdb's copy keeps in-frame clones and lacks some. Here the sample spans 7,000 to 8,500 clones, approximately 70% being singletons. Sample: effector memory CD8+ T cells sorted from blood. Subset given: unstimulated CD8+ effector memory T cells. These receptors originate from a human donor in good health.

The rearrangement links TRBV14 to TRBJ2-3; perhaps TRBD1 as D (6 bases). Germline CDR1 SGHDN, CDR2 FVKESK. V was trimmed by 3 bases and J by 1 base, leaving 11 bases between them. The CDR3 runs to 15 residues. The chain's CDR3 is CASSHWTAGTDTQYF. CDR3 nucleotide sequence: TGTGCCAGCAGCCACTGGACAGCTGGCACAGATACGCAGTATTTT.

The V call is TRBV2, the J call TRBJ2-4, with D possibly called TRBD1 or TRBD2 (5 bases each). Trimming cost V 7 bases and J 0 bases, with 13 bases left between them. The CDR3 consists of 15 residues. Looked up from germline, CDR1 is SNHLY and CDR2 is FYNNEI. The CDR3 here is CASTGARTAKNIQYF. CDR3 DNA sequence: TGTGCCAGCACCGGGGCCCGGACAGCCAAAAACATTCAGTACTTC.

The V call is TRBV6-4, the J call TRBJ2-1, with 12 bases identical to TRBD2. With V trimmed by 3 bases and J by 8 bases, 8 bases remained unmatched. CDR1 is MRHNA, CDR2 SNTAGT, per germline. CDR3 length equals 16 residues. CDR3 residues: CASSEGELAGGHEQFF. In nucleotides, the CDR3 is TGTGCCAGCAGTGAGGGAGAACTAGCGGGAGGACATGAGCAGTTCTTC.

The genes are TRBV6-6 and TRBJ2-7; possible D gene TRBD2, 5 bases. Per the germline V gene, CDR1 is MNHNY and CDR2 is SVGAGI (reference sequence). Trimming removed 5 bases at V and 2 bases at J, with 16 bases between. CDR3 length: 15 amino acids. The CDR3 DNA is TGTGCCAGCAGTGGCCCGACTGGGCGGGCCTACGAGCAGTACTTC. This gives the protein CASSGPTGRAYEQYF.

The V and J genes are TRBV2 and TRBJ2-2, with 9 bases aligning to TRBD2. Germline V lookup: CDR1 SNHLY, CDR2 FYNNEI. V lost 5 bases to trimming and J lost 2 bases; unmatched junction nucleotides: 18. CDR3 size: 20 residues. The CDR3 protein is CASSYIRGVSGRLNTGELFF. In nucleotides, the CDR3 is TGTGCCAGCAGTTACATACGGGGGGTTAGCGGGAGATTAAACACCGGGGAGCTGTTTTTT.

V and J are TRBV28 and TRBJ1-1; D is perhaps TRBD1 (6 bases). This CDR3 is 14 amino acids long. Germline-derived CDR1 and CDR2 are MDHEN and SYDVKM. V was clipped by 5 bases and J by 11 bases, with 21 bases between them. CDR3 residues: CASSPSDFYQGAFF. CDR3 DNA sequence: TGTGCCAGCAGTCCCTCGGACTTCTATCAGGGGGCTTTCTTT.

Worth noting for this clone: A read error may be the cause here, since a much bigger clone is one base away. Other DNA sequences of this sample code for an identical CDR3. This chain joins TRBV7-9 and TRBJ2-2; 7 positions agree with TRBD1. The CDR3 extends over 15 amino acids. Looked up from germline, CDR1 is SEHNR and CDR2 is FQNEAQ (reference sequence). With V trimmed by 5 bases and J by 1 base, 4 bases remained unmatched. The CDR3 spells CASSPWTGNTGELFF. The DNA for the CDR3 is TGTGCCAGCAGCCCATGGACAGGGAACACCGGGGAGCTGTTTTTT.

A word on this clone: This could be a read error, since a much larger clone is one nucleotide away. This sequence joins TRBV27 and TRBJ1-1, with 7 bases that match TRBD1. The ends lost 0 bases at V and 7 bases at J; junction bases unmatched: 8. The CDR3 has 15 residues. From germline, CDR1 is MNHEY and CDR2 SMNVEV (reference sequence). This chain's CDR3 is CASSLSPTGIGEAFF. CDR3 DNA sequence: TGTGCCAGCAGTTTATCGCCGACAGGGATTGGTGAAGCTTTCTTT.

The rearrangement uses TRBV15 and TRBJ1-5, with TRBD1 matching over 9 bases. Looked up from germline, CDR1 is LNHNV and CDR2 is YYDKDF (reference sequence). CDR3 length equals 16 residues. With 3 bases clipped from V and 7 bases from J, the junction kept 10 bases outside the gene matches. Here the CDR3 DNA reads TGTGCCACCAGCAGGGACTTTACGGGACAGGGCCAGCCCCAGCATTTT. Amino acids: CATSRDFTGQGQPQHF.